This is a list of T cell receptor beta chains from one sample in a study of OX40 agonist ivuxolimab in advanced cancers. Clones were read by immunoSEQ multiplex PCR, and TCRdb kept only the in-frame ones, dropping some. The profile covers 75,000 to 100,000 clones, with more than 90% appearing a single time and around 3.3% taken by the ten largest. The specimen comprised CD4+ or CD8+ T cells sorted from blood, sampled in a trial of the OX40 agonist ivuxolimab. Receptor source: an adult with an advanced solid tumor such as melanoma, head and neck, liver or kidney cancer. Each CDR3 is given with its conserved first and last residue. Fields, in order: D gene, clone size, V gene, J gene, CDR3 DNA, CDR3 protein. A D gene is named only where the DNA matches it firmly. Only some rows state a clone size, as once, few, many or a class for expanded clones.

.	.	TRBV11-3	TRBJ1-5	TGTGCCAGCAGCTTCTCTCCCTCGTATAGCAATCAGCCCCAGCATTTT	CASSFSPSYSNQPQHF
.	.	TRBV6-5	TRBJ2-7	TGTGCCAGCAGCAACAGGGAGGGTTACGAGCAGTACTTC	CASSNREGYEQYF
TRBD1	.	TRBV5-1	TRBJ1-2	TGCGCCAGCAGCTCGGACCTAAGACAGGGATTCTATGGCTACACCTTC	CASSSDLRQGFYGYTF
.	.	TRBV27	TRBJ2-7	TGTGCCAGCAGTCCCGCCGGTCGGTACGAGCAGTACTTC	CASSPAGRYEQYF
.	.	TRBV14	TRBJ1-2	TGTGCCAGCAGCCACGGGACAACCTATGGCTACACCTTC	CASSHGTTYGYTF
TRBD2	.	TRBV28	TRBJ2-7	TGTGCCAGCAGTCTAGGAGGAGCGGCGGGAGAGCTGAACGAGCAGTACTTC	CASSLGGAAGELNEQYF
TRBD2	.	TRBV7-9	TRBJ2-3	TGTGCCAGCAGCTTCGTATACGCCCCTCTAGTGGGAGGGGATACGCAGTATTTT	CASSFVYAPLVGGDTQYF
.	few	TRBV6-5	TRBJ2-2	TGTGCCAGCAGCCCAACACTAAACGGGGAGCTGTTTTTT	CASSPTLNGELFF
.	.	TRBV5-1	TRBJ2-5	TGCGCCAGCAGCTTGGGAGGGGCGTATACAGAGACCCAGTACTTC	CASSLGGAYTETQYF
.	.	TRBV19	TRBJ2-2	TGTGCCAGTAGTATAGTGTCCGGTTCCGGGGAGCTGTTTTTT	CASSIVSGSGELFF
.	.	TRBV5-1	TRBJ2-3	TGCGCCAGCAATCTCCGGGGCCCAGATACGCAGTATTTT	CASNLRGPDTQYF
TRBD2	few	TRBV9	TRBJ2-3	TGTGCCAGCAGCGCCCGACTAGCGGGGGGGGAAGATACGCAGTATTTT	CASSARLAGGEDTQYF
TRBD1	.	TRBV7-3	TRBJ1-6	TGTGCCAGCAGCTTGACAGGGGAATATAATTCACCCCTCCACTTT	CASSLTGEYNSPLHF
TRBD1	.	TRBV6-6	TRBJ2-7	TGTGCCAGCAGCCAGGGAGACAGGGTCTCCTACGAGCAGTACTTC	CASSQGDRVSYEQYF
.	.	TRBV6-1	TRBJ2-7	TGTGCCAGCAGTGAAGTTCCAGCGGCAACCTACGAGCAGTACTTC	CASSEVPAATYEQYF
.	.	TRBV30	TRBJ1-1	TGTGCCTGGAGTGTAGCAGTGAACACTGAAGCTTTCTTT	CAWSVAVNTEAFF
.	once	TRBV27	TRBJ1-6	TGTGCCAGCAGTTTAGGGGGACTGTATAATTCACCCCTCCACTTT	CASSLGGLYNSPLHF
.	.	TRBV7-6	TRBJ2-3	TGTGCCAGCAGCCCCCCTGGGGCTTTTTGGGGAGATACGCAGTATTTT	CASSPPGAFWGDTQYF
.	.	TRBV6-1	TRBJ1-1	TGTGCCAGCAGTGACCCAGGGAGAAAGAACACTGAAGCTTTCTTT	CASSDPGRKNTEAFF
.	.	TRBV5-5	TRBJ2-7	TGTGCCAGCAGCCCTAGCGACTACGAGCAGTACTTC	CASSPSDYEQYF
.	few	TRBV4-2	TRBJ2-7	TGTGCCAGCAGCCAAGAGATTAGCCGAAGCTCCTACGAGCAGTACTTC	CASSQEISRSSYEQYF
.	.	TRBV4-1	TRBJ2-7	TGCGCCAGCAGCGGTGATTGGGGAGGAGAGCAGTACTTC	CASSGDWGGEQYF
TRBD1	.	TRBV5-4	TRBJ1-2	TGTGCCAGCAGCCCGGGACAGGGGGTCGCCACCTTC	CASSPGQGVATF
.	.	TRBV7-7	TRBJ1-1	TGTGCTAGCAGCTTAGCAGGGAACACTGAAGCTTTCTTT	CASSLAGNTEAFF
.	.	TRBV5-1	TRBJ1-1	TGCGCCAGCAGGTCGTACTTCCAGGATACTGAAGCTTTCTTT	CASRSYFQDTEAFF
.	.	TRBV7-7	TRBJ2-5	TGTGCTAGCAGCTTAGGGGTTGTAGAGACCCAGTACTTC	CASSLGVVETQYF
.	once	TRBV4-3	TRBJ2-5	TGCGCCAGCAGCCAAGGAACACGGGCTTCGGAGACCCAGTACTTC	CASSQGTRASETQYF
.	.	TRBV15	TRBJ2-3	TGTGCCACCAGCAGAGAGGCAATTCGGGAGTTTATTCATACGCAGTATTTT	CATSREAIREFIHTQYF
TRBD1	.	TRBV2	TRBJ1-5	TGTGCCAGCCGACAGGGGGGTAATCAGCCCCAGCATTTT	CASRQGGNQPQHF
.	.	TRBV10-2	TRBJ2-5	TGCGCCAGCTTGGAGGGGGAGACCCAGTACTTC	CASLEGETQYF
.	.	TRBV2	TRBJ2-3	TGTGCCAGCAGTGGCGAGACCCTTACAGATACGCAGTATTTT	CASSGETLTDTQYF
.	once	TRBV15	TRBJ2-5	TGTGCCACCAGCAGAGGGAGAGGGCAAGAGACCCAGTACTTC	CATSRGRGQETQYF
TRBD1	.	TRBV29-1	TRBJ1-3	TGCAGCGTTGATACAGGGGGCTCTGGAAACACCATATATTTT	CSVDTGGSGNTIYF
.	.	TRBV28	TRBJ2-3	TGTGCCAGCAGTTTGTTCTCTAGCGGCACAGATACGCAGTATTTT	CASSLFSSGTDTQYF
.	.	TRBV5-4	TRBJ2-5	TGTGCCAGCAGCTTGGCGGGTTGGGAGACCCAGTACTTC	CASSLAGWETQYF
TRBD1	.	TRBV6-5	TRBJ2-3	TGTGCCAGCAGCCTGGGACAGGGGACAGATACGCAGTATTTT	CASSLGQGTDTQYF
.	.	TRBV19	TRBJ1-1	TGTGCCAGTAGTGCTGGACAAGTAGACACTGAAGCTTTCTTT	CASSAGQVDTEAFF
TRBD2	.	TRBV23-1	TRBJ2-4	TGCGCCAGCAGTCAACCTTCGACCGGGACTAGCGGGAGCCCGGCCAAAAACATTCAGTACTTC	CASSQPSTGTSGSPAKNIQYF
TRBD2	.	TRBV7-7	TRBJ2-7	TGTGCCAGCAGCTTGGGGCCGACTAGCCACTACGAGCAGTACTTC	CASSLGPTSHYEQYF
.	.	TRBV7-9	TRBJ2-7	TGTGCCAGCAGCCCACCCGGGACCGTTTTAGAGCAGTACTTC	CASSPPGTVLEQYF
TRBD1	.	TRBV28	TRBJ1-2	TGTGCCAGCAGCTATCCGGGACAGCCATATGGCTACACCTTC	CASSYPGQPYGYTF
.	.	TRBV9	TRBJ1-5	TGTGCCAGCAGCGCCGGGGGGTCCGGCGGCAATCAGCCCCAGCATTTT	CASSAGGSGGNQPQHF